This entry concerns a single T cell receptor (beta chain). The data stem from a study of blood T cell repertoires in COVID-19. The overall study: Both acute and convalescent COVID-19 samples were obtained from the United States, Italy and Spain. PBMCs, B-cell-depleted T cells, or T cells provided the cDNA or gDNA that made up the material.

The CDR3 sequence is 18 residues long. Germline V gene data show CDR1 as SEHNR and CDR2 as FQNEAQ (reference sequence). The V and J ends lost 6 bases and 4 bases, in that order; junction bases with no gene match: 18. The Seattle patients, enrolled during active infection, were followed longitudinally. The repertoire was sequenced with immunoSEQ multiplex PCR; TCRdb's copy has only in-frame clones and lacks some. Of 120,000 to 150,000 clones listed, 80% to 90% were seen once; the top ten hold around 8%. The origin of this receptor is a woman aged 60-75 years with COVID-19, enrolled during active disease. The sequencing input was peripheral blood. This rearrangement joins TRBV7-9 to TRBJ1-3; TRBD1 aligns across 7 bases. CDR3 sequence: CASSGPGQSRGSGNTIYF. The CDR3, as DNA: TGTGCCAGCAGTGGTCCGGGACAGTCAAGGGGGAGCGGAAACACCATATATTTT.